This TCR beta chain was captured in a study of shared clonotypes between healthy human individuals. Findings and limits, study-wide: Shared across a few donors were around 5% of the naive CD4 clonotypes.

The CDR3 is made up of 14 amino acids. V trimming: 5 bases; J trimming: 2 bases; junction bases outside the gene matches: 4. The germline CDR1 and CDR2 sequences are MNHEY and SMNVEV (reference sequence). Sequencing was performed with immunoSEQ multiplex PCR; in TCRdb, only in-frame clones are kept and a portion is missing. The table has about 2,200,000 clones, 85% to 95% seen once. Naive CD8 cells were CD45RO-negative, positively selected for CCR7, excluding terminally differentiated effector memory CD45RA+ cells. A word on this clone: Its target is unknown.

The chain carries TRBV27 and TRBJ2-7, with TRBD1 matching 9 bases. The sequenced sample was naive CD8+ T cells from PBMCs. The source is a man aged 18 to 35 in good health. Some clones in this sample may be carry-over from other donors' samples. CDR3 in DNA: TGTGCCAGCAGTATACAGGGGGCTCCCTACGAGCAGTACTTC. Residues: CASSIQGAPYEQYF.